The text below deals with one T cell receptor (beta chain). Its antigen is not known. 5'RACE template switching built TCR beta cDNA with unique molecular identifiers. TCRdb re-called the 5' RACE reads, yielding one record per CDR3 amino acid sequence without DNA. Its table records 350,000 to 450,000 distinct CDR3 sequences. This sample is drawn from a study of T cells expressing NK-cell markers. The overall study: Among the eight sequenced donors, seven tested HCMV-seropositive and one tested seronegative. Study outcomes and limitations: Expanded NKG2C+ T cell clones had unclear HCMV specificity.

Per germline, CDR1 SGHRS and CDR2 YFSETQ. This CDR3 has 13 amino acids. Source material: blood T cells: a sorted CD56 or NKG2C T cell subset, CD4+ or CD8+ T cells, or bulk PBMC T cells (not recorded which). The rearrangement uses TRBV5-1 and TRBJ2-5; the TCRdb call, TRBD1, lacks DNA for checking. The source is a man aged 18-69 years in good health. The CDR3 loop is CASRITPQETQYF.